These T cell receptor beta chains were read from a single sample in a study of blood T cells in healthy people across ages. TCRdb recomputed calls from the 5' RACE reads with MiXCR, one row per CDR3 protein. The sample holds 630,000 or so distinct CDR3 sequences, about 30% seen once. Sequences were obtained from blood. The origin of the receptors is an elderly woman in good health. Both conserved end residues are part of each CDR3. A D gene is named only where the DNA matches it firmly. Expanded clones get a size class; other rows say once, few or many, or leave the size out.

clone size | J gene | CDR3 length | D gene | V gene | CDR3 protein | CDR3 DNA
many | TRBJ2-3 | 14 | . | TRBV28 | CASSLPRGTDTQYF | TGTGCCAGCAGTTTGCCCAGGGGAACAGATACGCAGTATTTT
many | TRBJ2-3 | 16 | TRBD2 | TRBV11-2 | CASTLAGGIRTDTQYF | TGTGCCAGCACCCTAGCGGGAGGGATCAGAACAGATACGCAGTATTTT
many | TRBJ2-6 | 21 | TRBD1 | TRBV5-6 | CASSLLLIGQGLLSGANVLTF | TGTGCCAGCAGCTTGCTGCTCATTGGACAGGGTCTTCTCTCGGGGGCCAACGTCCTGACTTTC
few | TRBJ1-5 | 13 | . | TRBV7-3 | CASSATQGQPQHF | TGTGCCAGCAGCGCAACACAGGGCCAGCCCCAGCATTTT
. | TRBJ1-4 | 15 | TRBD1 | TRBV3-1 | CASSPLQGMSEKLFF | TGTGCCAGCAGCCCTCTACAGGGGATGAGTGAAAAACTGTTTTTT
once | TRBJ1-3 | 15 | TRBD1 | TRBV28 | CASSFYRGNGNTIYF | TGTGCCAGCAGTTTCTACAGGGGGAATGGAAACACCATATATTTT
many | TRBJ2-7 | 15 | TRBD1 | TRBV7-6 | CASSPSGTGEWEQYF | TGTGCCAGCAGTCCCAGCGGGACAGGGGAATGGGAGCAGTACTTC
once | TRBJ2-5 | 15 | . | TRBV7-2 | CASSQPQGRYNEQYF | TGTGCCAGTAGTCAACCTCAGGGCCGGTACAATGAGCAGTACTTC
few | TRBJ1-6 | 16 | TRBD1 | TRBV12-3/TRBV12-4 | CASSSQGGYLNSPLHF | TGTGCCAGCAGCTCACAAGGGGGCTACCTAAATTCACCCCTCCACTTT
many | TRBJ1-5 | 11 | . | TRBV29-1 | CSVESAAGQHF | TGCAGCGTTGAGTCGGCCGCGGGTCAGCATTTT
once | TRBJ2-5 | 16 | TRBD2 | TRBV20-1 | CSARDRKTSGVETQYF | TGCAGTGCTAGAGATCGTAAGACTAGCGGGGTGGAGACCCAGTACTTC
. | TRBJ1-1 | 16 | . | TRBV3-1 | CASSQDSGARNTEAFF | TGTGCCAGCAGCCAAGATTCCGGCGCGAGGAACACTGAAGCTTTCTTT
many | TRBJ2-1 | 14 | . | TRBV20-1 | CSARHPRTYNEQFF | TGCAGTGCTAGACACCCCAGGACCTACAATGAGCAGTTCTTC
. | TRBJ2-2 | 16 | TRBD2 | TRBV20-1 | CSASILAGGSTGELFF | TGCAGTGCTTCCATTCTAGCGGGGGGGAGTACCGGGGAGCTGTTTTTT
. | TRBJ1-2 | 12 | . | TRBV27 | CASSTQDHGYTF | TGTGCCAGCAGTACACAAGACCATGGCTACACCTTC
. | TRBJ1-2 | 14 | . | TRBV7-8 | CASSLAAFTYGYTF | TGTGCCAGCAGCTTAGCGGCATTTACCTATGGCTACACCTTC
few | TRBJ1-5 | 16 | TRBD1 | TRBV7-2 | CANSFAGGDRNQPQHF | TGTGCCAACAGCTTCGCGGGGGGGGACAGAAATCAGCCCCAGCATTTT
. | TRBJ2-1 | 13 | . | TRBV20-1 | CSAHTSAGNEQFF | TGCAGTGCTCACACGTCCGCGGGCAATGAGCAGTTCTTC
many | TRBJ2-5 | 13 | . | TRBV12-3/TRBV12-4 | CASSFRGLETQYF | TGTGCCAGCAGTTTCCGGGGGCTGGAGACCCAGTACTTC
. | TRBJ1-5 | 15 | . | TRBV18 | CASSPGGHFNQPQHF | TGTGCCAGCTCACCAGGGGGACACTTCAATCAGCCCCAGCATTTT
many | TRBJ2-4 | 14 | . | TRBV18 | CASSQGVLKNIQYF | TGTGCCAGCTCACAGGGGGTCCTCAAAAACATTCAGTACTTC
. | TRBJ2-1 | 15 | . | TRBV27 | CASSPDSNPYNEQFF | TGTGCCAGCAGCCCTGACAGTAACCCCTACAATGAGCAGTTCTTC
. | TRBJ2-5 | 14 | TRBD2 | TRBV5-1 | CASSWPAGRETQYF | TGCGCCAGCAGCTGGCCAGCGGGGCGAGAGACCCAGTACTTC
. | TRBJ1-4 | 16 | . | TRBV5-1 | CASSLGHLTTNEKLFF | TGCGCCAGCAGTTTGGGACACCTAACAACTAATGAAAAACTGTTTTTT
many | TRBJ1-6 | 16 | TRBD1 | TRBV4-3 | CASSQDRGRSNSPLHF | TGCGCCAGCAGCCAAGACAGGGGGCGTAGTAATTCACCCCTCCACTTT
many | TRBJ2-7 | 13 | . | TRBV6-1 | CASSAQGPYEQYF | TGTGCCAGCAGTGCCCAGGGTCCGTACGAGCAGTACTTC
many | TRBJ2-1 | 14 | TRBD2 | TRBV7-9 | CASSKGLAGGVQFF | TGTGCCAGCAGCAAGGGACTAGCGGGGGGCGTACAGTTCTTC
many | TRBJ2-7 | 15 | TRBD1 | TRBV5-1 | CASSYPGTGRSEQYF | TGCGCCAGCAGCTACCCCGGGACAGGGCGTTCGGAGCAGTACTTC
. | TRBJ2-3 | 21 | TRBD2 | TRBV4-3 | CASSQDKGAGVGGGLTDTQYF | TGCGCCAGCAGCCAAGATAAAGGGGCGGGGGTCGGCGGGGGTCTCACAGATACGCAGTATTTT
many | TRBJ2-1 | 13 | . | TRBV7-2 | CASSWRGNGEQFF | TGTGCCAGCAGCTGGAGGGGAAACGGGGAGCAGTTCTTC
. | TRBJ1-2 | 14 | TRBD1 | TRBV7-9 | CASRGTGTNCGYTF | TGTGCCAGCAGGGGGACAGGGACCAACTGTGGCTACACCTTC
many | TRBJ2-4 | 13 | TRBD1 | TRBV28 | CASSFLKTGEQYF | TGTGCCAGCAGTTTTCTTAAAACAGGGGAGCAGTACTTC
. | TRBJ1-2 | 16 | TRBD1 | TRBV7-7 | CASSFEGQGWNYGYTF | TGTGCCAGCAGCTTCGAGGGACAGGGATGGAACTATGGCTACACCTTC
many | TRBJ2-1 | 15 | TRBD2 | TRBV9 | CASSVGGVFYNEQFF | TGTGCCAGCAGCGTCGGGGGGGTATTTTACAATGAGCAGTTCTTC
many | TRBJ1-2 | 14 | . | TRBV7-2 | CASSPSGAWRGYTF | TGTGCCAGCAGCCCCTCAGGGGCTTGGCGTGGCTACACCTTC
few | TRBJ1-2 | 18 | TRBD1 | TRBV28 | CASSPPGTGSFSNYGYTF | TGTGCCAGCAGTCCCCCCGGGACAGGGTCCTTTTCTAACTATGGCTACACCTTC
once | TRBJ2-1 | 14 | TRBD2 | TRBV28 | CASSPTSGNNEQFF | TGTGCCAGCAGCCCGACTAGCGGAAACAATGAGCAGTTCTTC
. | TRBJ2-7 | 15 | . | TRBV4-3 | CASSQCPTRRYEQYF | TGCGCCAGCAGCCAATGCCCGACACGGCGCTACGAGCAGTACTTC
many | TRBJ2-5 | 13 | . | TRBV28 | CASSWASRETQYF | TGTGCCAGCAGTTGGGCCTCGCGGGAGACCCAGTACTTC
many | TRBJ2-2 | 19 | TRBD2 | TRBV6-2/TRBV6-3 | CASSYDRASGGRITGELFF | TGTGCCAGCAGTTACGACCGCGCTAGCGGGGGAAGGATCACCGGGGAGCTGTTTTTT
many | TRBJ1-2 | 18 | TRBD1 | TRBV10-3 | CAISESRTGTGKNYGYTF | TGTGCCATCAGTGAGTCGAGGACCGGGACAGGGAAGAACTATGGCTACACCTTC
few | TRBJ2-7 | 14 | . | TRBV9 | CASSRVDSYNEQYF | TGTGCCAGCAGCCGGGTAGATTCCTACAATGAGCAGTACTTC
many | TRBJ1-5 | 13 | . | TRBV27 | CASSIESNQPQHF | TGTGCCAGCAGTATAGAAAGCAATCAGCCCCAGCATTTT
few | TRBJ2-2 | 15 | . | TRBV11-2 | CASSLEGLASGELFF | TGTGCCAGCAGCTTAGAAGGGCTAGCGTCCGGGGAGCTGTTTTTT
many | TRBJ2-7 | 13 | . | TRBV20-1 | CSAGLDRSYEQYF | TGCAGTGCTGGATTAGACCGTTCCTACGAGCAGTACTTC
. | TRBJ2-3 | 11 | . | TRBV20-1 | CSAGAADTQYF | TGCAGTGCTGGAGCTGCAGATACGCAGTATTTT
many | TRBJ1-2 | 15 | TRBD1 | TRBV7-9 | CASSSGQGAIGGYTF | TGTGCCAGCAGCTCGGGACAGGGGGCGATAGGTGGCTACACCTTC
many | TRBJ2-4 | 20 | TRBD2 | TRBV4-1 | CASSQDLSGGAVWTKNIQYF | TGCGCCAGCAGCCAAGATTTGAGCGGGGGGGCGGTATGGACCAAAAACATTCAGTACTTC
. | TRBJ2-2 | 16 | . | TRBV5-1 | CASSPLGGKGTGELFF | TGCGCCAGCAGCCCCCTCGGGGGAAAGGGCACCGGGGAGCTGTTTTTT
many | TRBJ1-2 | 13 | TRBD1 | TRBV27 | CASARAGGNGYTF | TGTGCCAGCGCTCGGGCAGGGGGTAATGGCTACACCTTC
. | TRBJ2-6 | 17 | . | TRBV5-6 | CASSSEARGGGANVLTF | TGTGCCAGCAGCTCGGAAGCTAGGGGAGGTGGGGCCAACGTCCTGACTTTC
once | TRBJ2-1 | 17 | . | TRBV7-3 | CASSARRRTRGGGEQFF | TGTGCCAGCAGCGCCCGTCGCCGGACTAGGGGAGGGGGTGAGCAGTTCTTC
many | TRBJ2-2 | 15 | TRBD2 | TRBV7-2 | CASSGSGGATGELFF | TGTGCCAGCAGCGGTAGCGGGGGGGCCACCGGGGAGCTGTTTTTT
many | TRBJ2-6 | 15 | . | TRBV18 | CASSTTGGVANVLTF | TGTGCCAGCTCAACCACAGGCGGCGTGGCCAACGTCCTGACTTTC
. | TRBJ2-1 | 16 | . | TRBV5-1 | CASSLRPSVYYNEQFF | TGCGCCAGCAGCTTGCGGCCTAGCGTTTACTACAATGAGCAGTTCTTC
many | TRBJ1-2 | 14 | TRBD1 | TRBV12-3/TRBV12-4 | CASSPTGQGRGYTF | TGTGCCAGCAGCCCAACGGGACAGGGCCGGGGCTACACCTTC
many | TRBJ2-2 | 16 | . | TRBV5-6 | CASSLETGPNTGELFF | TGTGCCAGCAGCTTGGAGACGGGCCCGAACACCGGGGAGCTGTTTTTT
. | TRBJ2-1 | 15 | . | TRBV5-6 | CASSLVSGLYNEQFF | TGTGCCAGCAGCTTGGTGTCGGGCCTGTACAATGAGCAGTTCTTC
many | TRBJ2-3 | 15 | . | TRBV5-4 | CASSLVSGPTDTQYF | TGTGCCAGCAGCTTGGTTAGCGGACCCACAGATACGCAGTATTTT
. | TRBJ2-3 | 13 | TRBD1 | TRBV29-1 | CSVERTGAHTQYF | TGCAGCGTTGAGAGGACAGGGGCGCATACGCAGTATTTT